Sequencing of this T cell receptor beta chain was carried out in a study of OX40 agonist ivuxolimab in advanced cancers. Study overall: One hepatocellular carcinoma and a couple of cutaneous melanoma patients partially responded. General observations from the study: CD8+ T cells were the subset that, on average, had more expanded clones than CD4+.

CDR3 size: 16 residues. The V gene lost 2 bases and the J gene lost 10 bases, with 23 bases spanning the gap. Germline V gives CDR1 SGHVS, CDR2 FNYEAQ. Assay used: immunoSEQ multiplex PCR; TCRdb lists only in-frame clones, some missing. The sample has approximately 60,000 clones, 88% seen once. As to this clone: Its specificity is not known.

This receptor was taken from an adult with an advanced solid tumor such as melanoma, head and neck, liver or kidney cancer. The V gene is TRBV7-6, the J gene TRBJ1-1; the D gene is possibly TRBD1 (6 bases). Material: CD4+ or CD8+ T cells sorted from blood, obtained in a trial of the OX40 agonist ivuxolimab. The DNA of the CDR3 is TGTGCCAGCAGCTTACAGGGGTCGGTTGAAGCCGATTCAGCTTTCTTT. Protein sequence: CASSLQGSVEADSAFF.